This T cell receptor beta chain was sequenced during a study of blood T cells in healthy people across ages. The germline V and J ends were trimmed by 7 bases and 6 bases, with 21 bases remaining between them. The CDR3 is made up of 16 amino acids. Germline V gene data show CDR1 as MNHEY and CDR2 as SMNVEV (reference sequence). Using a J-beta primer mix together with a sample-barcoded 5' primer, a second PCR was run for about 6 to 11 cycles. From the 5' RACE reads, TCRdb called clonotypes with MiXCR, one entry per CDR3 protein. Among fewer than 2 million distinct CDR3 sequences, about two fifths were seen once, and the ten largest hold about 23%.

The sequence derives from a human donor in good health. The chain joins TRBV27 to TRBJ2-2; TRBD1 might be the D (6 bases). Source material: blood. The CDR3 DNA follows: TGTGCCAGCAAACAAAGGGGGTTGGCAGCGGCCGGGGAGCTGTTTTTT. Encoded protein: CASKQRGLAAAGELFF.